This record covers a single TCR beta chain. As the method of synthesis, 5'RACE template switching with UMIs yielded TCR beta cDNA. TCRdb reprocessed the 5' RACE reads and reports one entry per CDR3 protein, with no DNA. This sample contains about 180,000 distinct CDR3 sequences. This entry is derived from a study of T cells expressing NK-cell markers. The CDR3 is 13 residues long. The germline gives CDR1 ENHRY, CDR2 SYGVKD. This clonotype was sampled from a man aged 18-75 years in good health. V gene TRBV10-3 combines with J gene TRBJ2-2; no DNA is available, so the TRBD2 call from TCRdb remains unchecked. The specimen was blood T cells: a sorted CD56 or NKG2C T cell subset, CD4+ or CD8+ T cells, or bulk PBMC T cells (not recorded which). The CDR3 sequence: CAISAGETGELFF.